This T cell receptor beta chain was sequenced for a study of control samples from healthy donors and cancer patients. CDR1 is MNHEY, CDR2 SVGAGI, per germline. CDR3 size: 11 residues. V was shortened by 4 bases and J by 7 bases, with 5 bases between the two germline ends. TCRdb keeps only in-frame clones here, not all; method: immunoSEQ multiplex PCR. The sample includes about 170,000 clones, around 92% seen only once; the top ten take approximately 1.6%. V gene TRBV6-5 combines with J gene TRBJ2-1; D is perhaps TRBD1 (5 bases). What was sequenced was blood. This TCR came from a woman in her twenties or thirties in good health. The CDR3 DNA reads TGTGCCAGCAGTTCAGGGAATGAGCAGTTCTTC. It specifies CASSSGNEQFF.